The following is a T cell receptor beta chain sequence with its context. The data were obtained in a study of identical twins. TCRdb fed the 5' RACE reads into MiXCR, producing one record per CDR3 protein. Among hundreds of thousands of distinct CDR3 sequences listed, around 8.3% were seen once. Looked up from germline, CDR1 is ENHRY and CDR2 is SYGVKD. The CDR3 consists of 18 residues. J was trimmed by 0 bases and V by 7 bases; bases with no gene match: 14. The sample was also reused in another study, on yellow fever vaccine responses in identical twins.

Sequencing was carried out using PBMCs. This receptor was identified in a young woman in good health. The rearrangement joins TRBV10-3 to TRBJ2-3; 9 positions match TRBD2. The CDR3 sequence: CAITEGLAGPSSTDTQYF. The CDR3 DNA follows: TGTGCCATCACCGAGGGTCTAGCGGGACCCTCTAGCACAGATACGCAGTATTTT.